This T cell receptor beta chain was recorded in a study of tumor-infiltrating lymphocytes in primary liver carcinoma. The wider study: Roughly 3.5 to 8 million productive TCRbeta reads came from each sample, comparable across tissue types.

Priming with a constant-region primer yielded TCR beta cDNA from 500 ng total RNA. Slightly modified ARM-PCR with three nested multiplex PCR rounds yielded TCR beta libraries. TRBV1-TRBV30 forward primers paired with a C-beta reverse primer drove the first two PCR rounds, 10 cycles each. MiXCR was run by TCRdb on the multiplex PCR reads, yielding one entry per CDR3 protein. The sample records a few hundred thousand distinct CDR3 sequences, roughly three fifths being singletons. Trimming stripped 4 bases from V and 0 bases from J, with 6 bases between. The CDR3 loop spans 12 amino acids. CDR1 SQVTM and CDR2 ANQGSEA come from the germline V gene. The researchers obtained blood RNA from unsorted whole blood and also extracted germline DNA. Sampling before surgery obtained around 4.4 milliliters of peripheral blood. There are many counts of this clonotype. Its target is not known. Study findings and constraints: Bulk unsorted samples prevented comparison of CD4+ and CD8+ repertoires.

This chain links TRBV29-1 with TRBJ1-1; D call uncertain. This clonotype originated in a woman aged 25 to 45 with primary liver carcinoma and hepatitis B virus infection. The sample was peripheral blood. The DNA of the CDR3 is TGCAGCGTTGTACAGATGAACACTGAAGCTTTCTTT. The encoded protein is CSVVQMNTEAFF.